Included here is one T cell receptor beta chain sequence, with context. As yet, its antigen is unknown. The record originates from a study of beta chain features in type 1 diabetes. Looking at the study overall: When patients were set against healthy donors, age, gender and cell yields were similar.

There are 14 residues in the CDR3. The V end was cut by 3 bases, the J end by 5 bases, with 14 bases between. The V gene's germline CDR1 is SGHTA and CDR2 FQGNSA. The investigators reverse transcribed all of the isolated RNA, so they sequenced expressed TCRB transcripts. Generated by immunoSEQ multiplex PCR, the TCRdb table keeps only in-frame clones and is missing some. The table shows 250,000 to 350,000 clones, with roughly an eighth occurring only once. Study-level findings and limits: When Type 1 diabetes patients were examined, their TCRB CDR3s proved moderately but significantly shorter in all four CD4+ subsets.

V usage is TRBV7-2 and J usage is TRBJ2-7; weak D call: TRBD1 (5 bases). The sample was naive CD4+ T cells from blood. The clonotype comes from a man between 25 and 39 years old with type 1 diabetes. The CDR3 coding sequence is TGTGCCAGCAGCTTGGGCTTGGGGCTGAACGAGCAGTACTTC. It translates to CASSLGLGLNEQYF.